This is a list of T cell receptor beta chains from one sample in a study of lymphopenia after photon versus proton radiotherapy. Assay: immunoSEQ multiplex PCR; the TCRdb copy retains only in-frame clones and omits some. Of fewer than 50,000 clones listed, 85% are singletons. The sample here was peripheral blood, taken from a patient treated with photon-based radiotherapy. The receptors derive from a middle-aged man with gastric cancer. Each CDR3 is given with its conserved first and last residue. D genes are given only for firm matches. Expanded clones get a size class; other rows say once, few or many, or leave the size out.

cdr3_nt cdr3_aa clone_size d_call j_call v_call
TGTGCCAGCAGTTTAGGCGGGAGCGGCACAGATACGCAGTATTTT CASSLGGSGTDTQYF NA TRBD2 TRBJ2-3 TRBV28
TGCGCCAGCAGCTTGAGAGGGTTGGGCACAGATACGCAGTATTTT CASSLRGLGTDTQYF NA NA TRBJ2-3 TRBV5-1
TGTGCCAGCAGAGGACAGGGCGGTCAGCCCCAGCATTTT CASRGQGGQPQHF NA TRBD1 TRBJ1-5 TRBV2
TGTGCCAGCAGCTACTCACGGTCGGGGGATCAGCCCCAGCATTTT CASSYSRSGDQPQHF NA NA TRBJ1-5 TRBV6-5
TGTGCCATCAGTGAGGGAGGGGGCAGGTACTATGGCTACACCTTC CAISEGGGRYYGYTF NA TRBD1 TRBJ1-2 TRBV10-3
TGTGCCAGCAGCAGCCCCGGGACAGGGAGTCAGCCCCAGCATTTT CASSSPGTGSQPQHF few NA TRBJ1-5 TRBV21-1
TGTGCCAGCAGTGATAATAAGGGACAGGGGGCTAGCAATCAGCCCCAGCATTTT CASSDNKGQGASNQPQHF NA TRBD1 TRBJ1-5 TRBV25-1
TGTGCCAGCAGTGAAGACACAGGGATTAACACCATATATTTT CASSEDTGINTIYF NA NA TRBJ1-3 TRBV25-1
TGTGCCAGCAGCCACCGGGACAGCACAGATACGCAGTATTTT CASSHRDSTDTQYF NA NA TRBJ2-3 TRBV5-4
TGTGCCAGCAGTTCGGCAGTGTTTGGTGGCTACACCTTC CASSSAVFGGYTF few NA TRBJ1-2 TRBV28
TGTGCAAGTCGCTCCGGATTGGACAGGGAGACTAATTCACCCCTCCACTTT CASRSGLDRETNSPLHF NA NA TRBJ1-6 TRBV12-2
TGTGCCAGCAGCTTAGCCCGGGCAGTGGGTGAAAAACTGTTTTTT CASSLARAVGEKLFF NA NA TRBJ1-4 TRBV7-2
TGCGCCAGCAGCCTGGGGCAGGCCAGGTATACCGAGCAGTACTTC CASSLGQARYTEQYF NA NA TRBJ2-7 TRBV4-1
TGCGCCAGCAAAGGGTGGACCGCACTAGCGGGGGGCGACAATGAGCAGTTCTTC CASKGWTALAGGDNEQFF NA TRBD2 TRBJ2-1 TRBV5-1
TGCGCCAGCAGCCATATAGGGACAGGGGGCCATGGCTACACCTTC CASSHIGTGGHGYTF few TRBD1 TRBJ1-2 TRBV4-1
TGTGCCAGCAGCCGAGGGGGAGGAAACTATGGCTACACCTTC CASSRGGGNYGYTF NA NA TRBJ1-2 TRBV27
TGTGCCAGCAGCCCTATTAGCCCCAGGGGGAACACTGAAGCTTTCTTT CASSPISPRGNTEAFF once NA TRBJ1-1 TRBV9
TGTGCCAGCAGCTCGGACAGGTTTACAGATACGCAGTATTTT CASSSDRFTDTQYF NA TRBD1 TRBJ2-3 TRBV7-2
TGTGCCAGCAGCTCGACGGTCAGCACAGATACGCAGTATTTT CASSSTVSTDTQYF NA NA TRBJ2-3 TRBV7-9
TGCGCCAGCAGCCGAGTACCGGGACAGAGCTCCTACGAGCAGTACTTC CASSRVPGQSSYEQYF NA TRBD1 TRBJ2-7 TRBV4-1
TGCGCCAGCAGCCAAGATAGTTGGGGGGATCAGCCCCAGCATTTT CASSQDSWGDQPQHF NA NA TRBJ1-5 TRBV4-1
TGTGCCAGCAGTTCGGTTGGGGCCAACGTCCTGACTTTC CASSSVGANVLTF NA NA TRBJ2-6 TRBV2
TGTGCCAGCTCACCCCGGCAGCCAAGTGGCTACACCTTC CASSPRQPSGYTF NA NA TRBJ1-2 TRBV18
TGTGCCAGCAGACCCGGGAGGACTAGCAATCAGCCCCAGCATTTT CASRPGRTSNQPQHF once NA TRBJ1-5 TRBV6-1
TGTGCCAGCAGCCAAAGGGTTGCGGGAGCGGGGGAGCTGTTTTTT CASSQRVAGAGELFF NA TRBD2 TRBJ2-2 TRBV5-4
TGCGCCAGCAGCCGCGAGGACACCGGGACAGGGAGGGATACGCAGTATTTT CASSREDTGTGRDTQYF NA TRBD1 TRBJ2-3 TRBV4-1
TGTGCCAGCAGCCTCGGGCCCCACGACGAGCAGTACTTC CASSLGPHDEQYF NA NA TRBJ2-7 TRBV5-4
TGCAGCGTTGAATTGGGGGAGAGCTCTGGAAACACCATATATTTT CSVELGESSGNTIYF few NA TRBJ1-3 TRBV29-1
TGTGCCAGCAGCGACGGGACAGATGAGGTGGCTTTCTTT CASSDGTDEVAFF NA TRBD1 TRBJ1-1 TRBV9
TGTGCCAGTAGTAAACGAGGGGAGCGGGGAACAGATACGCAGTATTTT CASSKRGERGTDTQYF once TRBD2 TRBJ2-3 TRBV19